What follows are 8 T cell receptor beta chains derived from one specimen sequenced in a study of blood T cell repertoires in COVID-19. Clones were read by immunoSEQ multiplex PCR, and TCRdb kept only the in-frame ones, dropping some. The sample lists about 260,000 clones, about 87% occurring once. Input material: peripheral blood. These receptors were collected from a woman aged 55-69 years with COVID-19, enrolled during active disease.

The V gene is TRBV5-6, the J gene TRBJ1-1; no definite D call. V was pared by 0 bases and J by 2 bases, with 14 bases between. The CDR3 loop spans 16 amino acids. CDR1 SGHDT and CDR2 YYEEEE come from the germline V gene. The CDR3 protein is CASSLVWNSPNTEAFF. The CDR3 region has the DNA TGTGCCAGCAGCTTGGTGTGGAACAGCCCCAACACTGAAGCTTTCTTT.

The chain employs TRBV27 and TRBJ1-1; 10 bases agree with TRBD1. The trim removed 8 bases at V and 5 bases at J, leaving 11 bases unmatched. Germline loops: CDR1 MNHEY, CDR2 SMNVEV (reference sequence). This CDR3 region has 15 residues. The CDR3 region has the DNA TGTGCCAGCTCCCGCGGCGGGGACAGGGGAACTGAAGCTTTCTTT. As protein: CASSRGGDRGTEAFF.

This clone showed up just a few times. The V gene is TRBV7-2, the J gene TRBJ2-7, with D tentatively TRBD2 (8 bases). The CDR3 extends over 14 amino acids. Germline CDR1 reads SGHTA; CDR2 reads FQGNSA. Trimming took 5 bases from V and 4 from J, leaving 15 bases between them. Written as DNA, the CDR3 is TGTGCCAGCAGCGCGGGAGGCAGGGGGTACGAGCAGTACTTC. It encodes CASSAGGRGYEQYF.

The chain has TRBV3-1 (or the pseudogene TRBV3-2) and TRBJ1-2; a possible D gene is TRBD1 (6 bases). CDR3 size: 15 residues. Per germline, CDR1 LGHDT and CDR2 YNNKEL (reference sequence). Trimming removed 3 bases at V and 5 bases at J, with 16 bases between. As DNA, the CDR3 is TGTGCCAGCAGCCAGAGCGGGACACAAAATTATGGCTACACCTTC. Protein sequence: CASSQSGTQNYGYTF.

The V call is TRBV24-1, the J call TRBJ2-7; 9 positions match TRBD1. Germline lookup yields CDR1 KGHDR and CDR2 SFDVKD. The CDR3 has 16 residues. V shed 2 bases and J 4 bases; nucleotides not matched to a gene: 8. CDR3 nucleotide sequence: TGTGCCACCAGTGATTACGATAAGACAGGGGGGTACGAGCAGTACTTC. Translated: CATSDYDKTGGYEQYF.

The V call is TRBV3-1 (or the pseudogene TRBV3-2), the J call TRBJ2-1, with TRBD2 matching over 8 bases. The CDR3 is 17 residues long. V lost 1 base, J lost 6 bases, and 11 bases stayed unmatched. The germline CDR1 and CDR2 sequences are LGHDT and YNNKEL (reference sequence). The CDR3 DNA reads as TGTGCCAGCAGCCAAGTCCGGGGCGGGAGGAGGGGCAATGAGCAGTTCTTC. It is translated as CASSQVRGGRRGNEQFF.

The chain recombines TRBV5-6 with TRBJ2-1; 8 nucleotides line up with TRBD2. The CDR3 is 16 amino acids. CDR1 and CDR2 (germline): SGHDT, YYEEEE. The V gene end was trimmed by 0 bases and the J gene end by 1 base; junction bases not matched to a gene: 3. The CDR3 protein is CASSLDLAGSYNEQFF. In DNA form, the CDR3 reads TGTGCCAGCAGCTTGGATCTAGCGGGTTCCTACAATGAGCAGTTCTTC.

In nucleotides, the CDR3 is TGTGCCAGCTCCCCCGGACTGCGTATGAACACTGAAGCTTTCTTT. It yields the protein CASSPGLRMNTEAFF. V and J are TRBV18 and TRBJ1-1; no reliable D call. The CDR3 runs to 15 residues. Germline V gene sequence: CDR1 KGHSH, CDR2 LQKENI. V was shortened by 6 bases and J by 0 bases, with 14 bases between the two germline ends.